The 28 T cell receptor beta chains below all came from one sample that was sequenced in a study of cytomegalovirus exposure and HLA in healthy donors. The primer mix had 60 Vbeta and 13 Jbeta primers. Repertoires were generated with immunoSEQ multiplex PCR, while TCRdb's copy carries only in-frame clones and drops some. The listing contains 100,000 to 150,000 clones. The sample taken for sequencing was PBMCs. The receptors shown here come from a man aged 25 to 40 in good health and CMV-seronegative.

Comments on this clone: Other nucleotide sequences in the sample specify the same CDR3. This chain joins TRBV7-9 and TRBJ2-7, with TRBD1 identical over 7 bases. J was trimmed by 3 bases and V by 1 base; bases with no gene match: 0. Looked up from germline, CDR1 is SEHNR and CDR2 is FQNEAQ (reference sequence). The CDR3 is made up of 13 amino acids. CDR3 DNA: TGTGCCAGCAGCTTAGGGGACAGCTACGAGCAGTACTTC. This codes for CASSLGDSYEQYF.

The chain carries TRBV18 and TRBJ2-2; TRBD2 agrees at 11 bases. The germline V gene encodes CDR1 KGHSH and CDR2 LQKENI. The ends lost 3 bases at V and 6 bases at J; junction bases unmatched: 3. This CDR3 is built from 15 residues. The CDR3 DNA follows: TGTGCCAGCTCACCGGGGACTAGCGGTTCCGGGGAGCTGTTTTTT. This sequence encodes CASSPGTSGSGELFF.

This rearrangement joins TRBV29-1 to TRBJ1-1; D is ambiguous. The germline V gene encodes CDR1 SQVTM and CDR2 ANQGSEA. This CDR3 has 13 amino acids. Trimming removed 6 bases at V and 0 bases at J, with 11 bases between. The DNA for the CDR3 is TGCAGCGTGGTCGACGGGTTGAACACTGAAGCTTTCTTT. Residues: CSVVDGLNTEAFF.

This chain uses TRBV12-5 with TRBJ1-1; 8 nucleotides align to TRBD1. Germline V gene lookup returns CDR1 LGHNT and CDR2 FRNRAP. The V gene end was trimmed by 5 bases and the J gene end by 7 bases; junction bases not matched to a gene: 6. The CDR3 spans 13 residues. CDR3 nucleotide sequence: TGTGCTAGTGGTGCGACAGGGGCCCATGAAGCTTTCTTT. This encodes CASGATGAHEAFF.

This sequence joins TRBV27 and TRBJ2-3; 7 bases are shared with TRBD2. The V segment lost 6 bases and the J segment 3 bases; nucleotides outside the gene matches: 6. Per germline, CDR1 MNHEY and CDR2 SMNVEV (reference sequence). The CDR3 loop spans 14 amino acids. The CDR3 here is CASRTWRETDTQYF. The CDR3 DNA follows: TGTGCCAGCAGAACTTGGCGGGAGACAGATACGCAGTATTTT.

This chain joins TRBV30 and TRBJ1-6; D unclear. V was shortened by 1 base and J by 6 bases, with 13 bases between the two germline ends. From germline, CDR1 is GTSNPN and CDR2 SVGIG (reference sequence). The CDR3 contains 15 residues. The DNA of the CDR3 is TGTGCCTGGAGTGACGAGGAAGCCGGTAATTCACCCCTCCACTTT. Its translation is CAWSDEEAGNSPLHF.

The J gene is TRBJ1-1, the V gene TRBV27, with 7 bases lining up with TRBD1. The V gene's germline CDR1 is MNHEY and CDR2 SMNVEV (reference sequence). The CDR3 runs to 14 residues. The trim removed 8 bases at V and 1 base at J, leaving 7 bases unmatched. CDR3 sequence (DNA): TGTGCCAGCCGACAGGGACTTCAGAACACTGAAGCTTTCTTT. Translated, it gives CASRQGLQNTEAFF.

The CDR3 DNA reads as TGCGCCAGCAGCCAGGGCAACGGGCTCGAGCAGTACTTC. This translates into CASSQGNGLEQYF. The J gene is TRBJ2-7, the V gene TRBV5-1; the D gene is possibly TRBD1 (5 bases). The CDR3 is 13 residues long. Trimming removed 4 bases at V and 6 bases at J, with 14 bases between. Per the germline V gene, CDR1 is SGHRS and CDR2 is YFSETQ. Looking up the rest from reference TRBV5-1 and TRBJ2-7 gives the full variable domain: KAGVTQTPRYLIKTRGQQVTLSCSPISGHRSVSWYQQTPGQGLQFLFEYFSETQRNKGNFPGRFSGRQFSNSRSEMNVSTLELGDSALYLCASSQGNGLEQYFGPGTRLTVT.

The chain carries TRBV19 and TRBJ2-5; the match to TRBD2 covers 13 bases. J was trimmed by 2 bases and V by 10 bases; bases with no gene match: 10. This CDR3 region has 16 residues. CDR1 is LNHDA, CDR2 SQIVND, per germline (reference sequence). The CDR3 region has the DNA TGTGCCACCGCAAGCGGGACTAGCGGGAATCAAGAGACCCAGTACTTC. It yields the protein CATASGTSGNQETQYF.

CDR3 amino acids: CASSTLGGDTQYF. CDR3 in DNA: TGTGCCAGCAGCACCTTGGGGGGAGATACGCAGTATTTT. The rearrangement links TRBV7-9 to TRBJ2-3, with D tentatively TRBD2 (6 bases). The CDR3 runs to 13 residues. CDR1 is SEHNR and CDR2 is FQNEAQ in the germline V gene (reference sequence). The V gene lost 5 bases and the J gene lost 5 bases, with 11 bases spanning the gap.

The chain is built from TRBV19 and TRBJ1-4; tentatively, D is TRBD1 (6 bases). The CDR3 length is 15 residues. In germline, CDR1 is LNHDA, CDR2 SQIVND (reference sequence). Trimming shortened V by 2 bases and J by 7 bases, and 14 bases separated the two germline ends. The CDR3: CASSILGAPVEKLFF. The CDR3 DNA follows: TGTGCCAGTAGTATATTGGGGGCCCCAGTTGAAAAACTGTTTTTT.

The chain uses TRBV6-4 and TRBJ2-7; 8 positions agree with TRBD2. V shed 4 bases and J 1 base; nucleotides not matched to a gene: 6. The V gene's germline CDR1 is MRHNA and CDR2 SNTAGT. The CDR3 length is 15 residues. The DNA of the CDR3 is TGTGCCAGCAGTGTTGCAGCGGGAGCTTCCTACGAGCAGTACTTC. Amino acid sequence: CASSVAAGASYEQYF.

The chain carries TRBV6-1 and TRBJ2-3; weak D call: TRBD1 (6 bases). Germline CDR1 is MNHNS and CDR2 is SASEGT. V was trimmed by 8 bases and J by 1 base, leaving 10 bases between them. There are 13 residues in the CDR3. CDR3: CASPGHRTDTQYF. In DNA form, the CDR3 reads TGTGCCAGCCCGGGACATCGCACAGATACGCAGTATTTT.

As concerns this clone: The same CDR3 also results from other DNA sequences found in this sample. The chain recombines TRBV5-1 with TRBJ1-1; no clear D gene. The ends were cut back, 4 bases at V and 6 bases at J, with 22 bases in the middle. CDR1 is SGHRS and CDR2 is YFSETQ in the germline V gene. The CDR3 has 16 residues. The CDR3 protein is CASSLTAGNLEPEAFF. CDR3 coding DNA: TGCGCCAGCAGCCTCACCGCGGGGAATTTGGAGCCTGAAGCTTTCTTT. Using reference TRBV5-1 and TRBJ1-1 for the parts outside the CDR3, the full variable domain is KAGVTQTPRYLIKTRGQQVTLSCSPISGHRSVSWYQQTPGQGLQFLFEYFSETQRNKGNFPGRFSGRQFSNSRSEMNVSTLELGDSALYLCASSLTAGNLEPEAFFGQGTRLTVV.

V is TRBV4-1 and J is TRBJ2-7; 13 positions match TRBD2. The CDR3 runs to 18 residues. CDR1 MGHRA and CDR2 YSYEKL come from the germline V gene. After removal of 3 bases from V and 4 bases from J, the junction contained 12 bases not matched to a gene. As DNA, the CDR3 is TGCGCCAGCAGCCATGTACTAGCGGGAGGGCCTCAAGGGTACGAGCAGTACTTC. It yields the protein CASSHVLAGGPQGYEQYF.

The chain carries TRBV21-1 and TRBJ1-2; TRBD1 was called by the table and not checked on the DNA. TRBV21-1 is a known pseudogene. The CDR3 totals 14 residues. This CDR3 is CAIHLSGQLSGYTF. The CDR3 nucleotides read TGTGCCATCCATCTTTCAGGACAGTTAAGCGGCTACACCTTC.

The chain is built from TRBV7-9 and TRBJ1-2; 12 nucleotides align to TRBD1. The CDR3 consists of 16 residues. Germline assignment: CDR1 SEHNR and CDR2 FQNEAQ (reference sequence). Trimming at V came to 5 bases and at J to 7 bases, leaving 11 bases not matched to a gene. CDR3 loop: CASSLSRGQGAGGYTF. As DNA, the CDR3 is TGTGCCAGCAGCCTATCCCGGGGACAGGGGGCAGGTGGCTACACCTTC.

V gene TRBV30 combines with J gene TRBJ2-7; 12 bases align to TRBD1. Germline assignment: CDR1 GTSNPN and CDR2 SVGIG (reference sequence). The CDR3 runs to 13 residues. V was clipped by 1 base and J by 6 bases; unmatched bases: 1. The CDR3 bases are TGTGCCTGGAGTGGGGACAGGGGGCCCGAGCAGTACTTC. Translated, it gives CAWSGDRGPEQYF.

This sequence joins TRBV20-1 and TRBJ2-3; no reliable D call. The CDR3 covers 11 residues. CDR1 and CDR2 (germline): DFQATT, SNEGSKA (reference sequence). V was trimmed by 6 bases and J by 6 bases, leaving 10 bases between them. The CDR3 DNA sequence: TGCAGTGCCTTAACCCAGGATACGCAGTATTTT. It is translated as CSALTQDTQYF.

The V and J genes are TRBV18 and TRBJ2-3; TRBD2 is a possible D gene (5 bases). Germline loops: CDR1 KGHSH, CDR2 LQKENI. The CDR3 is made up of 17 amino acids. V lost 3 bases and J 4 bases, leaving 20 bases between the germline ends. CDR3 nucleotides: TGTGCCAGCTCACCTTTCCCCGTCGGGGAATCGGCAGATACGCAGTATTTT. Translation gives CASSPFPVGESADTQYF.

V is TRBV7-9 and J is TRBJ2-1; 13 positions agree with TRBD2. V lost 5 bases, J lost 7 bases, and 5 bases stayed unmatched. The CDR3 extends over 15 amino acids. Germline CDR1 and CDR2: SEHNR and FQNEAQ (reference sequence). CDR3 amino acids: CASSPRTSGSNEQFF. The CDR3 DNA follows: TGTGCCAGCAGCCCAAGGACTAGCGGGAGTAATGAGCAGTTCTTC.

This chain links TRBV5-1 with TRBJ2-1; possible D gene TRBD1, 6 bases. V lost 7 bases and J lost 0, with 14 bases in between. This CDR3 comprises 15 residues. CDR1 and CDR2 from the germline V gene are SGHRS and YFSETQ. This CDR3 reads CASYLTGSSYNEQFF. DNA of the CDR3: TGCGCCAGCTATTTAACAGGGAGCTCCTACAATGAGCAGTTCTTC.

The chain has TRBV4-3 and TRBJ2-7; TRBD2 might be the D (6 bases). The germline V gene has CDR1 LGHNA and CDR2 YSLEER. This CDR3 has 14 amino acids. V dropped 2 bases and J dropped 7 bases, with 15 bases sitting between them. The CDR3 coding sequence is TGCGCCAGCAGCCAATCATCGGCGGGATGGGAGCAGTACTTC. Encoded protein: CASSQSSAGWEQYF.

The rearrangement links TRBV5-8 to TRBJ2-7; a weak D match, TRBD1 (7 bases). The germline V gene has CDR1 SGHTS and CDR2 YDEGEE. This CDR3 is 14 amino acids long. V lost 5 bases and J 4 bases, leaving 16 bases between the germline ends. The DNA of the CDR3 is TGTGCCAGCAGGCCCCGGAGGGGGCAGTACGAGCAGTACTTC. Protein: CASRPRRGQYEQYF.

The chain has TRBV5-1 and TRBJ1-6, with D hard to call. Germline CDR1 is SGHRS and CDR2 is YFSETQ. The CDR3 contains 16 residues. The V and J ends lost 1 base and 0 bases respectively, with 8 bases between them. The CDR3 DNA follows: TGCGCCAGCAGCTTGTCGGTGAGCTCCTATAATTCACCCCTCCACTTT. Translation: CASSLSVSSYNSPLHF.

This sequence joins TRBV28 and TRBJ1-5, with no clear D. The CDR3 is 14 amino acids. Germline assignment: CDR1 MDHEN and CDR2 SYDVKM. The V gene lost 7 bases and the J gene lost 7 bases, with 17 bases spanning the gap. DNA of the CDR3: TGTGCCAGCACAACGGGATCCCAAGTGCAGCCCCAGCATTTT. This translates into CASTTGSQVQPQHF.

CDR3 bases: TGTGCCAGCTCACCACGCAGGGGGCCTACGAACACTGAAGCTTTCTTT. Translation gives CASSPRRGPTNTEAFF. The chain recombines TRBV18 with TRBJ1-1; 8 nucleotides align to TRBD1. J gave up 1 base and V 1 base, and 5 bases lay outside the gene matches. CDR3 length equals 16 residues. Germline loops: CDR1 KGHSH, CDR2 LQKENI.

V and J are TRBV27 and TRBJ1-1; 7 nucleotides align to TRBD1. This CDR3 is 16 amino acids long. V lost 5 bases to trimming and J lost 4 bases; unmatched junction nucleotides: 13. Germline CDR1 reads MNHEY; CDR2 reads SMNVEV (reference sequence). CDR3 region: CASSAPRQGRGTEAFF. The CDR3, as DNA: TGTGCCAGCAGTGCCCCCAGACAGGGAAGGGGCACTGAAGCTTTCTTT.